This entry concerns a single T cell receptor beta chain. The sample is drawn from a study of memory CD4+ T cells and cytomegalovirus serostatus. Profiled with immunoSEQ multiplex PCR; TCRdb holds only in-frame clones, not every one. The table shows tens of thousands of clones, with 82% occurring only once. The sort gate was single viable CD3+CD4+CD8-CD45RO+ cells for memory CD4+ T cells. Germline loops: CDR1 SGHRS, CDR2 YFSETQ. With 0 bases removed from V and 8 bases from J, the gap between germline ends came to 11 bases. The CDR3 length is 13 residues. The clonotype comes from an adult in good health and CMV-seronegative. The source material was memory CD4+ T cells from blood. The chain recombines TRBV5-1 with TRBJ1-2; D remains unclear. CDR3 amino acids: CASSLEYGGGYTF. CDR3 nucleotide sequence: TGCGCCAGCAGCTTGGAGTACGGCGGGGGCTACACCTTC.